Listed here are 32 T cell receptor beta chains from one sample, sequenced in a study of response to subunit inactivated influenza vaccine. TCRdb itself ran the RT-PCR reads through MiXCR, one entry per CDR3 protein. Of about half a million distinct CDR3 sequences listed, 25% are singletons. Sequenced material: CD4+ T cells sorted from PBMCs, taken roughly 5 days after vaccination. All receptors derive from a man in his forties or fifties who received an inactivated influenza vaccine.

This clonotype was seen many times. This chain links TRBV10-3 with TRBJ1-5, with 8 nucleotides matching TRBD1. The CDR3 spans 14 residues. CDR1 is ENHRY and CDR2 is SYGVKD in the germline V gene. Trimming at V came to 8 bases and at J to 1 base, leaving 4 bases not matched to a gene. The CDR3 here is CAIGTGGSNQPQHF. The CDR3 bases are TGTGCCATCGGGACAGGAGGAAGCAATCAGCCCCAGCATTTT.

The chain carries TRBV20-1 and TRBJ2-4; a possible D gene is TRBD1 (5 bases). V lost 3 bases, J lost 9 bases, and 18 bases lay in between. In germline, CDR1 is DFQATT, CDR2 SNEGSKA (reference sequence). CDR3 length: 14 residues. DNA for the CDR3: TGCAGTGCTAGGGCCCAGGGTGGGGTGGGCATTCAGTACTTC. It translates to CSARAQGGVGIQYF.

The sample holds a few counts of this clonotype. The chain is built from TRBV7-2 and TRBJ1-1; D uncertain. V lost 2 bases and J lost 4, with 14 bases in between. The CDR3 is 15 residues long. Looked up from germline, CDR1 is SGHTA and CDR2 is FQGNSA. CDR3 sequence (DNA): TGTGCCAGCAGCTTAATGGCCAGGAGCGGCACTGAAGCTTTCTTT. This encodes CASSLMARSGTEAFF.

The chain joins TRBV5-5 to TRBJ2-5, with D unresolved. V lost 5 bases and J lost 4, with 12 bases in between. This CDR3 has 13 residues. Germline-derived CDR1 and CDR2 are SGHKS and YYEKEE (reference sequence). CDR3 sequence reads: CASSVIGLETQYF. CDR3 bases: TGTGCCAGCAGTGTGATAGGGCTAGAGACCCAGTACTTC.

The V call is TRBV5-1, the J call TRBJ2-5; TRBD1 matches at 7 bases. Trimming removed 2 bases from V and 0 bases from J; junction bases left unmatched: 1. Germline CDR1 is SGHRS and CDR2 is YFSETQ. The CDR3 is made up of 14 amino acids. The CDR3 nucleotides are TGCGCCAGCAGCTTCGGACAGGACCAAGAGACCCAGTACTTC. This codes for CASSFGQDQETQYF.

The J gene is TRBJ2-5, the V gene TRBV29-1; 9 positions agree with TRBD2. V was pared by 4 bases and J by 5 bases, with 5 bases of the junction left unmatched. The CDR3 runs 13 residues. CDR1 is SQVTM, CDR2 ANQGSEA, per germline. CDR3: CSVVPSGIETQYF. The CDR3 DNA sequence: TGCAGCGTTGTTCCTAGCGGGATTGAGACCCAGTACTTC.

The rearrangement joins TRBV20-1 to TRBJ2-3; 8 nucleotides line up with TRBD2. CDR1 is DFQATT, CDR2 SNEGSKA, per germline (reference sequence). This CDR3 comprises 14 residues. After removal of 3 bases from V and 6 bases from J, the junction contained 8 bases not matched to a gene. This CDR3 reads CSASPGGPRDTQYF. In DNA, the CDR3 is TGCAGTGCTAGCCCGGGAGGGCCGAGGGATACGCAGTATTTT.

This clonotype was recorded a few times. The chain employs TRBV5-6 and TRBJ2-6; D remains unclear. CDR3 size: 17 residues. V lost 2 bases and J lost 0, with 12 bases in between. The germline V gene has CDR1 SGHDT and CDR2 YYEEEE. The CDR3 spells CASSLLALLSGANVLTF. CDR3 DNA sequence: TGTGCCAGCAGCTTACTTGCCCTGCTCTCTGGGGCCAACGTCCTGACTTTC.

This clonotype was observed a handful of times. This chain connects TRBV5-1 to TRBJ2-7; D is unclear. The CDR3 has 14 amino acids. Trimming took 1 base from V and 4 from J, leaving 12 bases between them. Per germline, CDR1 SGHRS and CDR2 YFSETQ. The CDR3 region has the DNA TGCGCCAGCAGCTTGAGGTCGGAGACTTACGAGCAGTACTTC. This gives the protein CASSLRSETYEQYF. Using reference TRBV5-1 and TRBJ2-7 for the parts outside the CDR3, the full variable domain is KAGVTQTPRYLIKTRGQQVTLSCSPISGHRSVSWYQQTPGQGLQFLFEYFSETQRNKGNFPGRFSGRQFSNSRSEMNVSTLELGDSALYLCASSLRSETYEQYFGPGTRLTVT.

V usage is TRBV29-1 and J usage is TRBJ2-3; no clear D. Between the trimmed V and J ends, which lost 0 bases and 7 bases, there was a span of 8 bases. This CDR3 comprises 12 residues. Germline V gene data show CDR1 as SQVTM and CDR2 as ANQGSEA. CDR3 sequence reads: CSVEDRANTQYF. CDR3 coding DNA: TGCAGCGTTGAAGATCGGGCTAATACGCAGTATTTT.

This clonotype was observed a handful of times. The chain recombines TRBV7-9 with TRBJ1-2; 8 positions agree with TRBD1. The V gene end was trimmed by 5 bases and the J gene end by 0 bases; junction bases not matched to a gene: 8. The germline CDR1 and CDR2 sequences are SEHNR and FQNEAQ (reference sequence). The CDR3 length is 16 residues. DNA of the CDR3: TGTGCCAGCAGCACCAGACAGGGGCAAGCTAACTATGGCTACACCTTC. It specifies CASSTRQGQANYGYTF.

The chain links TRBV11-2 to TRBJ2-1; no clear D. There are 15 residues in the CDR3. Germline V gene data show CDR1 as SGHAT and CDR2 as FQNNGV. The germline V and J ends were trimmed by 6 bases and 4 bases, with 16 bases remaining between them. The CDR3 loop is CASSPSVRSYNEQFF. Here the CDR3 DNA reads TGTGCCAGCAGTCCCTCGGTCAGATCTTACAATGAGCAGTTCTTC.

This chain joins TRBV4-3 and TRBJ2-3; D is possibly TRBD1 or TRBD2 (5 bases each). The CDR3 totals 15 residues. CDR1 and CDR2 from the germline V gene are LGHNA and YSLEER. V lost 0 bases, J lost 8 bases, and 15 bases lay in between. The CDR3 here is CASSQEIARGGTQYF. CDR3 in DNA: TGCGCCAGCAGCCAAGAGATAGCCCGTGGGGGTACGCAGTATTTT.

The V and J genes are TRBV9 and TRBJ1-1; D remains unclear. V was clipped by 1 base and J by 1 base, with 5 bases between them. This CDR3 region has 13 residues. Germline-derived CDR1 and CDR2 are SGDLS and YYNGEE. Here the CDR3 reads CASSVLQNTEAFF. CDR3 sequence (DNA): TGTGCCAGCAGCGTATTACAGAACACTGAAGCTTTCTTT.

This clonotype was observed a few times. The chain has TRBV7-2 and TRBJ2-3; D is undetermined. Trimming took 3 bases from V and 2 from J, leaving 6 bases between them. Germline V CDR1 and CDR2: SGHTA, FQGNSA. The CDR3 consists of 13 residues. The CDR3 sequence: CASSFRPTDTQYF. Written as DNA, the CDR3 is TGTGCCAGCAGCTTCAGGCCCACAGATACGCAGTATTTT.

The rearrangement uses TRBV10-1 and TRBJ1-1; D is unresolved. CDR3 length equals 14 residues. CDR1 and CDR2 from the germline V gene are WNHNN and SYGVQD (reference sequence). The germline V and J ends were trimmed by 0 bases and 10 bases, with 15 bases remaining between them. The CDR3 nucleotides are TGCGCCAGCAGTGAGTCAGGCAGCACCCTCGGAGCTTTCTTT. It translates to CASSESGSTLGAFF.

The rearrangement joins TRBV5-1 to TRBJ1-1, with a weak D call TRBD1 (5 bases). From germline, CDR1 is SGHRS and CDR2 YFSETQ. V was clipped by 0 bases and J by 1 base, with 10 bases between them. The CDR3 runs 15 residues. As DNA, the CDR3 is TGCGCCAGCAGCTTGGTTGCAGGGAGGAACACTGAAGCTTTCTTT. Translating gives CASSLVAGRNTEAFF.

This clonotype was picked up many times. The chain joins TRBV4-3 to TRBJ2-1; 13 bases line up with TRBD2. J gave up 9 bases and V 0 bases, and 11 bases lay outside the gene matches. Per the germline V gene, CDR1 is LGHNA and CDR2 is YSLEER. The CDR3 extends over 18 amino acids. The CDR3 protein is CASSQEVVGTSGNGEQFF. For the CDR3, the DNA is TGCGCCAGCAGCCAAGAAGTGGTAGGGACTAGCGGGAACGGTGAGCAGTTCTTC.

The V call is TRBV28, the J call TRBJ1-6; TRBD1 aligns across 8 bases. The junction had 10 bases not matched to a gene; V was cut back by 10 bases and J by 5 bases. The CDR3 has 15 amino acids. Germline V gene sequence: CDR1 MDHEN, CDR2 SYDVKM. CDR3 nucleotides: TGTGCCACCACCTTCTCAGGGGGCAATAATTCACCCCTCCACTTT. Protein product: CATTFSGGNNSPLHF. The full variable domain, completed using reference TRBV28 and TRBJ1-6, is DVKVTQSSRYLVKRTGEKVFLECVQDMDHENMFWYRQDPGLGLRLIYFSYDVKMKEKGDIPEGYSVSREKKERFSLILESASTNQTSMYLCATTFSGGNNSPLHFGNGTRLTVT.

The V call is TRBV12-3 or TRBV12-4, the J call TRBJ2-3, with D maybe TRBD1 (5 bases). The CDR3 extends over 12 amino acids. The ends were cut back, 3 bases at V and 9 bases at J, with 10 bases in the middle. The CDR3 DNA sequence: TGTGCCAGCAGTTTTAGGGGCTCGACGCAGTATTTT. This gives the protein CASSFRGSTQYF.

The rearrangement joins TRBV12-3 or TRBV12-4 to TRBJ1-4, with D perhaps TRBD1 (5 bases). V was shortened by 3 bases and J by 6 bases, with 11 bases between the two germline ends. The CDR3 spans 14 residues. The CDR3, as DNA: TGTGCCAGCAGTTTTGTAGGGGTGGATGAAAAACTGTTTTTT. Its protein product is CASSFVGVDEKLFF.

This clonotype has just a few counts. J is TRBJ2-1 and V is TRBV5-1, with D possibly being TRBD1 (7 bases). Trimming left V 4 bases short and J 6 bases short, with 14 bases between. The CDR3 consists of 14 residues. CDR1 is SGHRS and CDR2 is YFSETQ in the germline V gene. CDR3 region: CASSAGQGGNEQFF. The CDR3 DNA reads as TGCGCCAGCAGCGCAGGGCAGGGGGGCAATGAGCAGTTCTTC. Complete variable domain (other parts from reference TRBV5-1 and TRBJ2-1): KAGVTQTPRYLIKTRGQQVTLSCSPISGHRSVSWYQQTPGQGLQFLFEYFSETQRNKGNFPGRFSGRQFSNSRSEMNVSTLELGDSALYLCASSAGQGGNEQFFGPGTRLTVL.

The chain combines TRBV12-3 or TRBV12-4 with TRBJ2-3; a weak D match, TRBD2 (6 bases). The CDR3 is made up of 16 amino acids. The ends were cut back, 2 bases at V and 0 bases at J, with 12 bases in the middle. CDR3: CASSLSSGASTDTQYF. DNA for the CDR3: TGTGCCAGCAGTTTAAGTAGCGGAGCTAGCACAGATACGCAGTATTTT.

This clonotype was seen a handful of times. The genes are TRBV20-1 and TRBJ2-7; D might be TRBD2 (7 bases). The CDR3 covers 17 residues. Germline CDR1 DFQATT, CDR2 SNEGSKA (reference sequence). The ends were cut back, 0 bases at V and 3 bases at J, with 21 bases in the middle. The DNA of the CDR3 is TGCAGTGCTAGAGACAACAGGGAGGGGTTCGCACTCTACGAGCAGTACTTC. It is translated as CSARDNREGFALYEQYF.

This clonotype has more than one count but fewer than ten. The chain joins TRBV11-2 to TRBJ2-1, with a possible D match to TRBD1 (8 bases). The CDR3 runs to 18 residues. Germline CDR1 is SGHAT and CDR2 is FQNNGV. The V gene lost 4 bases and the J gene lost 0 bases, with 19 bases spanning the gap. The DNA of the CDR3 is TGTGCCAGCAGCTCACCGGGGGGACAGGACAGCTCCTACAATGAGCAGTTCTTC. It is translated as CASSSPGGQDSSYNEQFF.

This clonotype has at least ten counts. CDR3 region: CASSLVPRDDEQYF. As DNA, the CDR3 is TGTGCCAGCAGCTTAGTTCCGCGGGATGACGAGCAGTACTTC. The V gene is TRBV7-9, the J gene TRBJ2-7, with D tentatively TRBD2 (6 bases). The CDR3 sequence is 14 residues long. Germline CDR1 reads SEHNR; CDR2 reads FQNEAQ (reference sequence). With 1 base removed from V and 5 bases from J, the gap between germline ends came to 12 bases.

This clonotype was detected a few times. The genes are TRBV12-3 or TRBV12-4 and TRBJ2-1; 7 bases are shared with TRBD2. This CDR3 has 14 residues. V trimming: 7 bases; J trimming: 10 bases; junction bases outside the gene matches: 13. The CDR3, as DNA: TGTGCCAGCAAAGTCGGGGCGGGAGTTGGGGAGCAGTTCTTC. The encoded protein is CASKVGAGVGEQFF.

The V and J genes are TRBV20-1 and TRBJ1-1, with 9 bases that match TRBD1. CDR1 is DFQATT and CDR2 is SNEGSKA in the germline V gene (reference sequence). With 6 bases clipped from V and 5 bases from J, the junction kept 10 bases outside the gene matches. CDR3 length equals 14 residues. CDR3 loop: CSAPGQGRVTEAFF. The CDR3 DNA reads TGCAGTGCCCCGGGACAGGGCCGGGTGACTGAAGCTTTCTTT.

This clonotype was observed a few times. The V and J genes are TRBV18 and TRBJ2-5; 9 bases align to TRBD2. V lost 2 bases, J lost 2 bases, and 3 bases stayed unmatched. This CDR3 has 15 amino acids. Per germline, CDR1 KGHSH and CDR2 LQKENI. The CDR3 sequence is CASSPFSGGQETQYF. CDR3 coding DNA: TGTGCCAGCTCACCATTTAGCGGGGGACAAGAGACCCAGTACTTC.

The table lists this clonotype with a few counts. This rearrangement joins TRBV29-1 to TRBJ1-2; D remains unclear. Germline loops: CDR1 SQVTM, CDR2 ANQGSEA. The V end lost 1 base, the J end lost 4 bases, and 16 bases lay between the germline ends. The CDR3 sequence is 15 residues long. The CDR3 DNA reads TGCAGCGTTGAAGGAGGCGCGGGGTCCGGCTATGGCTACACCTTC. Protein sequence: CSVEGGAGSGYGYTF.

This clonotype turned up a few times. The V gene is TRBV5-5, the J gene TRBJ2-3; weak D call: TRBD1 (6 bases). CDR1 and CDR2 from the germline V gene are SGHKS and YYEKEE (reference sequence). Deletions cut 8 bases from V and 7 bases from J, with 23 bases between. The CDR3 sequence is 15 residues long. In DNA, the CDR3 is TGTGCCAGTCAGGGGACACCTGAAGCGGTAAATACGCAGTATTTT. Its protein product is CASQGTPEAVNTQYF.

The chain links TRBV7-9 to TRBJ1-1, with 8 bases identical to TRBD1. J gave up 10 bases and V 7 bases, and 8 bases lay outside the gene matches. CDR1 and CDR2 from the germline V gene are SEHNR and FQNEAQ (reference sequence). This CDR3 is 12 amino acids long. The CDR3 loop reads CASTRDRSAAFF. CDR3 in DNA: TGTGCCAGCACCCGGGACAGGAGTGCAGCTTTCTTT.